Sequencing of this T cell receptor beta chain was carried out in a study of T-cell memory formation after mild COVID-19. The length of the CDR3 is 13 residues. V lost 6 bases and J 2 bases, leaving 11 bases between the germline ends. This clonotype was seen only a few times. TCRdb re-derived calls from the 5' RACE reads in MiXCR, one entry per CDR3 protein. The repertoire has some 130,000 distinct CDR3 sequences, around a sixth of them found once; the top ten carry approximately 15%. Sample: PBMCs or a T cell subset sorted from them (not recorded which). The genes are TRBV12-3 or TRBV12-4 and TRBJ2-7; D possibly matches TRBD1 or TRBD2 (5 bases each). This receptor was taken from an adult woman who had mild COVID-19 (a few samples of this study predate the infection). Cell type and time point are not known. CDR3 sequence: CASSTGTPYEQYF. The CDR3 DNA reads as TGTGCCAGCAGCACCGGGACCCCCTACGAGCAGTACTTC.